This TCR beta chain was sequenced during a study of cytomegalovirus exposure and HLA in healthy donors. Trimming removed 4 bases at V and 4 bases at J, with 12 bases between. CDR1 SGHRS and CDR2 YFSETQ come from the germline V gene. The CDR3 has 13 amino acids. From the roughly 110-subject validation cohort, which was separate from the roughly 620-subject first cohort, the donors were drawn. Repertoires were generated with immunoSEQ multiplex PCR, while TCRdb's copy carries only in-frame clones and drops some. The sample shows more than 300,000 clones, 80% to 90% of them seen only once. The source material was PBMCs. The V call is TRBV5-1, the J call TRBJ2-7; D is possibly TRBD2 (6 bases). The clonotype comes from a woman aged 18-29 years in good health and CMV-seronegative. The CDR3 DNA sequence: TGCGCCAGCAGCCCCGGACTACCATACGAGCAGTACTTC. It is translated as CASSPGLPYEQYF.